The clone carrying this T cell receptor beta chain appeared many times. What it recognizes is unknown. V was cut by 0 bases and J by 7 bases, with 17 bases left in between. Germline CDR1 is LGHNA and CDR2 is YSLEER. The CDR3 sequence is 16 residues long. It was with unique molecular identifiers that the TCRbeta library was prepared. MiXCR, run by TCRdb on the PCR reads, gives a single entry per CDR3 protein. The data contain 400,000 to 550,000 distinct CDR3 sequences, more than 9% of them singletons. This record belongs to a study of T-cell reconstitution after alpha-beta-depleted transplantation in children. Findings and caveats of the study: T-cell counts and diversity at one year following transplant were attributed mainly to newly produced T cells.

Sequencing used PBMCs, obtained before TCRalphabeta/CD19-depleted stem cell transplant. The clonotype comes from a child aged 2-15 years with inherited bone marrow failure, due to receive a stem cell transplant. The gene calls are TRBV4-3 and TRBJ2-3; D gene uncertain. The CDR3 protein is CASSQDPWAEGNTQYF. CDR3 nucleotide sequence: TGCGCCAGCAGCCAAGACCCCTGGGCGGAAGGGAATACGCAGTATTTT.